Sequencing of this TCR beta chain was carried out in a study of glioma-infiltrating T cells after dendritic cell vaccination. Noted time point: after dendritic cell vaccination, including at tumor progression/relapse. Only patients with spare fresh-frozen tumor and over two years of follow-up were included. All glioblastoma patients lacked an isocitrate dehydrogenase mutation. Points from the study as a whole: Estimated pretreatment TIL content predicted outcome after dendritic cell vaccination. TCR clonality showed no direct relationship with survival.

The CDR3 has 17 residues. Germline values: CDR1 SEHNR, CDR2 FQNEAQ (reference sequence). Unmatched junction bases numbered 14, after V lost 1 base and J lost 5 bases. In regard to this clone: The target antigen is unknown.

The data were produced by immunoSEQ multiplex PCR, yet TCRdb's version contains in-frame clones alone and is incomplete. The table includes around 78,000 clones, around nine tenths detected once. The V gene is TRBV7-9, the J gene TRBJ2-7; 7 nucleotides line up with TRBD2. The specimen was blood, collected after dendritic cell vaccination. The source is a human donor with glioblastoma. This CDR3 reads CASSLVGGEPRYHEQYF. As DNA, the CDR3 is TGTGCCAGCAGCTTAGTGGGGGGGGAACCCCGCTACCACGAGCAGTACTTC.